The 4 T cell receptor beta chains in this list originate from one sample, sequenced in a study of T cell responses to AZD1222 COVID-19 vaccine. Profiling relied on immunoSEQ multiplex PCR, and the TCRdb table lists in-frame clones only, not all of them. Seen here are about 96,000 clones, 85% to 90% observed once, and the top ten hold 2.5% to 3.5%. The sequencing here drew on peripheral blood, taken on day 0 of AZD1222 vaccination. The receptors derive from an adult in good health.

The chain couples TRBV7-9 to TRBJ2-1, with TRBD2 identical over 12 bases. V shed 1 base and J 8 bases; nucleotides not matched to a gene: 12. The CDR3 is 18 residues long. Germline CDR1 SEHNR, CDR2 FQNEAQ (reference sequence). The CDR3: CASSLVRSSGRAPHEQFF. CDR3 in DNA: TGTGCCAGCAGCTTAGTTCGGTCTAGCGGGAGGGCTCCCCATGAGCAGTTCTTC. Based on the CDR3 plus reference TRBV7-9 and TRBJ2-1, the full variable domain is DTGVSQNPRHKITKRGQNVTFRCDPISEHNRLYWYRQTLGQGPEFLTYFQNEAQLEKSRLLSDRFSAERPKGSFSTLEIQRTEQGDSAMYLCASSLVRSSGRAPHEQFFGPGTRLTVL.

The J gene is TRBJ2-1, the V gene TRBV24-1; no firm D call. V was clipped by 3 bases and J by 8 bases, with 4 bases between them. Germline CDR1 KGHDR, CDR2 SFDVKD. This CDR3 spans 11 amino acids. The chain's CDR3 is CATSDIDEQFF. CDR3 sequence (DNA): TGTGCCACCAGTGATATCGATGAGCAGTTCTTC.

The chain uses TRBV20-1 and TRBJ2-3; 8 bases agree with TRBD2. The germline CDR1 and CDR2 sequences are DFQATT and SNEGSKA (reference sequence). This CDR3 region has 17 residues. V lost 3 bases and J lost 3; bases outside the gene matches: 14. CDR3 coding DNA: TGCAGTGCTAGTTCGTTTCGGGAGGGCGGAAGGACAGATACGCAGTATTTT. Residues: CSASSFREGGRTDTQYF.

J is TRBJ1-5 and V is TRBV11-2; D remains ambiguous. V lost 0 bases and J lost 9, with 9 bases in between. The CDR3 has 13 amino acids. Germline lookup yields CDR1 SGHAT and CDR2 FQNNGV. CDR3 sequence: CASSLDLSRPQHF. In DNA form, the CDR3 reads TGTGCCAGCAGCTTAGATTTAAGCCGGCCCCAGCATTTT.